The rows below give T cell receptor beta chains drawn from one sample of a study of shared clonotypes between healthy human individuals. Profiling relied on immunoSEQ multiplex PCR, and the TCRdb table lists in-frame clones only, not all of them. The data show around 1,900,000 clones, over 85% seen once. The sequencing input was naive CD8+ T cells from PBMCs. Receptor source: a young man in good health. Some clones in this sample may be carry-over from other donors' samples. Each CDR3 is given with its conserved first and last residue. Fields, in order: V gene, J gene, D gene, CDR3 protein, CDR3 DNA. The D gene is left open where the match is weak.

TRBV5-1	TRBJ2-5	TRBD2	CASSLRAGERGETQYF	TGCGCCAGCAGCTTGAGGGCGGGGGAACGTGGAGAGACCCAGTACTTC
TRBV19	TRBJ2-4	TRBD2	CASSIGTSGFSNIQYF	TGTGCCAGTAGTATCGGGACTAGCGGGTTTTCCAACATTCAGTACTTC
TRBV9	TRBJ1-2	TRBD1	CASSGQGKLGYTF	TGTGCCAGCAGCGGACAGGGGAAGCTTGGCTACACCTTC
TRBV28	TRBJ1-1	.	CATQITNTEAFF	TGTGCCACCCAAATTACAAACACTGAAGCTTTCTTT
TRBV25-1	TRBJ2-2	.	CASTVTGWELFF	TGTGCCAGCACCGTTACAGGCTGGGAGCTGTTTTTT
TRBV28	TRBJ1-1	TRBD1	CASSFNERTGETEAFF	TGTGCCAGCAGTTTCAACGAGAGGACAGGGGAGACTGAAGCTTTCTTT
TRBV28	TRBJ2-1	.	CASSSRDGTYNEQFF	TGTGCCAGCAGTTCCCGGGACGGAACCTACAATGAGCAGTTCTTC
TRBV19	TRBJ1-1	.	CASKSFFIGETEAFF	TGTGCCAGTAAGTCATTCTTCATTGGGGAAACTGAAGCTTTCTTT
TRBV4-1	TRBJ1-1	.	CASSQAPSGTAGGAFF	TGCGCCAGCAGCCAAGCCCCTTCGGGGACCGCCGGGGGAGCTTTCTTT
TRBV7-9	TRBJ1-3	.	CASSLDGYSGNTIYF	TGTGCCAGCAGCTTAGACGGTTACTCTGGAAACACCATATATTTT
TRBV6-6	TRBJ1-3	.	CASSYDDSGNTIYF	TGTGCCAGCAGTTACGATGACTCTGGAAACACCATATATTTT
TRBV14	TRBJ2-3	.	CASSPPLVGRLSDTQYF	TGTGCCAGCAGCCCACCCCTCGTTGGCCGACTTTCCGATACGCAGTATTTT